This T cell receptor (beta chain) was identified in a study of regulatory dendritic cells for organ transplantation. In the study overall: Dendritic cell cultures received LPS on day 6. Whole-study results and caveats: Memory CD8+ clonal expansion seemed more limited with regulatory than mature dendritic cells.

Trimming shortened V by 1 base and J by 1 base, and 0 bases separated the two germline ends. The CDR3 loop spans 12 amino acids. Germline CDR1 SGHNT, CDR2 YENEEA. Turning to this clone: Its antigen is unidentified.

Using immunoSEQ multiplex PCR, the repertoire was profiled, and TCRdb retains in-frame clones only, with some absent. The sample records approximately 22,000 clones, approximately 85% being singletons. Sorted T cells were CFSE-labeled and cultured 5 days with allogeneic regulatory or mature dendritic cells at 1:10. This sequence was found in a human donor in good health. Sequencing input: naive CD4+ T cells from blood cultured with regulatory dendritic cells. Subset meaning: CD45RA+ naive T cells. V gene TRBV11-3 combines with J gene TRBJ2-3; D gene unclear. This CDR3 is CASSLGTDTQYF. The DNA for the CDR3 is TGTGCCAGCAGCTTAGGCACAGATACGCAGTATTTT.